Sequencing of this T cell receptor (beta chain) was carried out in a study of T cell repertoires in cytomegalovirus infection (dated by TCRdb to between 2018 and 2021). Context from the whole study: The HLA type of each donor mattered for the analysis, because public TCR beta signatures pointed to carriage of CMV infection along with the matching HLA type.

TCRdb shows the sequencer as Illumina HiSeq 1500. TCRdb reprocessing: public reads trimmed at Q25 with fastp, clones called with MiXCR, in-frame beta chains kept. When rows share a CDR3 protein, they turn into one entry using the most common DNA and genes. The sample profile shows 150,000 to 200,000 distinct CDR3 sequences; 7.5% to 10% of them were found once. The top ten clonotypes cover about 4.6% of the sample. Overall study results and their limits: The ex vivo response was dominated by HLA-C-restricted CMV-specific TCR beta clonotypes, and the single most frequent clonotype in two of eight donors was supplied by these HLA-C-restricted clonotypes. In both this cohort and an independent cohort of approximately 350 donors, the cumulative frequency of public TCR beta family members distinguished carriers of CMV infection plus the relevant HLA type.

This clonotype was seen repeatedly, ten times or more. Its cognate antigen has yet to be identified. There are no base qualities to consult, and no much larger clone falls within one base. The germline V gene specifies SGHTA as CDR1 and FQGNSA as CDR2. From the cysteine up to the phenylalanine, the CDR3 has a length of 17 residues. Only the CDR3 DNA stays, 51 bases, in frame from base 1. The junction shows trimming of 6 bases on V and 3 bases on J, and the gene matches do not reach 14 bases of it. Sequencing was carried out using PBMCs. The sequence joins TRBV7-2 to TRBJ2-5, with 9 bases aligning to TRBD1. The sequence was collected from a human donor in good health (CMV status not recorded). Some clones in this sample may be carry-over from other donors' samples. CDR3 reads: CASSVYRDRVEEETQYF. The DNA reads as follows: TGTGCCAGCAGTGTCTACCGGGACAGGGTAGAAGAAGAGACCCAGTACTTC.